This TCR beta chain was sequenced during a study of T cell responses to AZD1222 COVID-19 vaccine (dated by TCRdb to the early 2020s). Study-wide context: AZD1222 recipients given second doses at about 4 weeks or at about 12 weeks were pooled, since spike-specific TCR depth and breadth were not found to differ between the two schedules. A total of approximately 250 trial participants underwent TCR sequencing, of whom some 200 had received two doses of AZD1222 and 26 had received two doses of the MenACWY control vaccine. Trial participants were enrolled into age subgroups of 18-55, 56-69 and 70-plus years, which contained around 150, 29 and 61 TCR-sequenced participants, respectively.

The study at large found these results: Reportedly, almost half of the unique spike-specific TCRs recognized epitopes lying outside the regions that are mutated in the B.1.351 and B.1.1.7 variants. Only five to seven AZD1222 recipients were SARS-CoV-2 seropositive at baseline, limiting conclusions about previously exposed vaccinees. The vaccine-associated CD4 TCRs covered the entire spike protein, and the dominant responses fell in regions 160-218 and 743-854. Spike-specific TCR breadth and depth rose significantly after two AZD1222 doses compared with day 0 and with MenACWY recipients. The 56-69-year group was small, and its depth increase did not reach significance, likely because of low power. Because no samples from the day 14 peak response were available, repertoires could be characterized only after the peak T cell response. Participants were mostly white British, with more females than males. The authors suggested clonal diversity may have been underestimated.

The CDR3 sequence holds 13 residues, the cysteine and phenylalanine included. The kept DNA is CDR3 alone, 39 bases in frame from the first base. From the germline V gene (reference sequence), CDR1 is SGHKS and CDR2 is YYEKEE. At the junction V is shortened by 1 base and J by 8 bases, with 9 bases in between. A remark on this clone: Its cognate antigen has yet to be identified. The input lacks base qualities; no much larger clone sits a single base away.

The label giving this sample's time point can be read as: baseline before first vaccination. Samples from vaccinated people were obtained from the UK trials COV001 and COV002, which included a single-blind randomized controlled phase 2/3 trial of AZD1222 (ChAdOx1 nCoV-19) in healthy adults. For TCRbeta chain sequencing, PBMC samples were collected from trial participants at day 0 and at day 28 after the second dose. The CDR3 regions of human TCRbeta chains were analyzed by immunosequencing. In the source study's methods: Repertoire TCRs were matched against a reference library of SARS-CoV-2-specific TCRs generated with the MIRA antigen-specificity platform. Breadth was defined as the fraction of unique TCRs that were SARS-CoV-2-associated, and depth was defined as the fraction of total T cells that were SARS-CoV-2-associated. Using the MIRA data, each spike-specific TCR was mapped to the spike region that the TCR reacts to and placed in a CD4 or CD8 class. Log10-transformed breadth and depth values were compared by one-way ANOVA with Sidak's multiple comparisons tests. What TCRdb holds here is the immuneACCESS table cut down to in-frame rearrangements. Part of the clones is not present; checked against another copy, under half of the missing clones reflect an unresolved V gene, and the others are unexplained. The V and J calls and the clone size are those of that table, but D and trimming were determined from the DNA. The sample table shows about 110,000 clones, and 70% to 90% are seen once. Roughly 3% of the sample is taken by the ten largest.

This sample comprised peripheral blood, obtained on day 0 of AZD1222 vaccination. Recombination linked TRBV5-5 to TRBJ2-2; no D gene can be assigned with confidence. This clonotype was obtained from an adult in good health. Read as DNA, the sequence is TGTGCCAGCAGCTTGCAGATTTCGGGGGAGCTGTTTTTT. The encoded protein is CASSLQISGELFF.